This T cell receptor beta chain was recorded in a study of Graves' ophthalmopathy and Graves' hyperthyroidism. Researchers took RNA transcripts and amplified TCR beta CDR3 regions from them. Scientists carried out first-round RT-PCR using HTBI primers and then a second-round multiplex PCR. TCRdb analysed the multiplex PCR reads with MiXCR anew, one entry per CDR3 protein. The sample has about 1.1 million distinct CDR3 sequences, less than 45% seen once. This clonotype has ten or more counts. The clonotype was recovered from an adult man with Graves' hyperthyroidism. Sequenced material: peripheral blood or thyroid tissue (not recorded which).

The CDR3 loop reads CASSLESGPHEQYF. The CDR3, as DNA: TGTGCCAGCAGCTTAGAATCAGGCCCCCACGAGCAGTACTTC. The chain employs TRBV7-6 and TRBJ2-7; D is unclear. Looked up from germline, CDR1 is SGHVS and CDR2 is FNYEAQ. Between the trimmed V and J ends, which lost 1 base and 5 bases, there was a span of 12 bases. The CDR3 has 14 residues.